This is a list of T cell receptor beta chains from one sample in a study of T-cell reconstitution after alpha-beta-depleted transplantation in children. TCRdb used MiXCR to reprocess the PCR reads, holding one entry per CDR3 protein. The repertoire holds 150,000 to 250,000 distinct CDR3 sequences, with about 14% as singletons. Sequences were derived from PBMCs from the stem cell graft donor, sampled from the stem cell graft. The receptors here all came from a human donor who donated a stem cell graft to a child with acute lymphoblastic leukemia. Both conserved end residues are part of each CDR3. The D gene is left open where the match is weak. Clone size is not always given. Where it is, it says once, few, many or a class for expanded clones.

clone size: many
J gene: TRBJ2-2
D gene: NA
CDR3 length: 15
V gene: TRBV5-1
CDR3 protein: CASSLDRAGTGELFF
CDR3 DNA: TGCGCCAGCAGCTTGGACCGGGCGGGTACCGGGGAGCTGTTTTTT

clone size: NA
J gene: TRBJ2-7
D gene: TRBD1
CDR3 length: 14
V gene: TRBV7-8
CDR3 protein: CASSDRGEAYEQYF
CDR3 DNA: TGTGCCAGCAGCGACAGGGGGGAAGCCTACGAGCAGTACTTC

clone size: many
J gene: TRBJ2-5
D gene: NA
CDR3 length: 14
V gene: TRBV11-1
CDR3 protein: CASSLEADSPGQYF
CDR3 DNA: TGTGCCAGCAGCTTAGAAGCGGACAGCCCAGGCCAGTACTTC

clone size: NA
J gene: TRBJ2-3
D gene: TRBD1
CDR3 length: 13
V gene: TRBV29-1
CDR3 protein: CSVPQGARDTQYF
CDR3 DNA: TGCAGCGTGCCCCAGGGGGCTAGAGATACGCAGTATTTT

clone size: few
J gene: TRBJ2-2
D gene: TRBD1
CDR3 length: 15
V gene: TRBV29-1
CDR3 protein: CSVVGGQANTGELFF
CDR3 DNA: TGCAGCGTTGTGGGGGGACAGGCGAACACCGGGGAGCTGTTTTTT

clone size: many
J gene: TRBJ2-1
D gene: NA
CDR3 length: 17
V gene: TRBV27
CDR3 protein: CASSSAVGGRSYNEQFF
CDR3 DNA: TGTGCCAGCAGTTCCGCAGTAGGAGGCCGCTCCTACAATGAGCAGTTCTTC

clone size: NA
J gene: TRBJ1-1
D gene: NA
CDR3 length: 11
V gene: TRBV12-3/TRBV12-4
CDR3 protein: CASSDTPEAFF
CDR3 DNA: TGTGCCAGCAGCGACACCCCTGAAGCTTTCTTT

clone size: many
J gene: TRBJ2-3
D gene: NA
CDR3 length: 14
V gene: TRBV29-1
CDR3 protein: CSVEQGMRTDTQYF
CDR3 DNA: TGCAGCGTTGAGCAGGGTATGAGAACAGATACGCAGTATTTT

clone size: few
J gene: TRBJ1-1
D gene: NA
CDR3 length: 13
V gene: TRBV5-1
CDR3 protein: CASSQDLETEAFF
CDR3 DNA: TGCGCCAGCAGCCAGGACCTGGAAACTGAAGCTTTCTTT

clone size: many
J gene: TRBJ2-1
D gene: NA
CDR3 length: 15
V gene: TRBV29-1
CDR3 protein: CSVVRRPSSYNEQFF
CDR3 DNA: TGCAGCGTTGTGAGGCGGCCGTCCTCCTACAATGAGCAGTTCTTC

clone size: few
J gene: TRBJ2-7
D gene: NA
CDR3 length: 13
V gene: TRBV5-1
CDR3 protein: CASSLAIKYEQYF
CDR3 DNA: TGCGCCAGCAGCTTGGCCATCAAATACGAGCAGTACTTC

clone size: many
J gene: TRBJ1-1
D gene: TRBD1
CDR3 length: 14
V gene: TRBV5-1
CDR3 protein: CASRMTGEDTEAFF
CDR3 DNA: TGCGCCAGCAGGATGACAGGGGAGGACACTGAAGCTTTCTTT

clone size: many
J gene: TRBJ2-7
D gene: TRBD2
CDR3 length: 15
V gene: TRBV7-9
CDR3 protein: CASSLDSGASYEQYF
CDR3 DNA: TGTGCCAGCAGCCTCGATAGCGGGGCCTCCTACGAGCAGTACTTC

clone size: many
J gene: TRBJ1-2
D gene: NA
CDR3 length: 15
V gene: TRBV29-1
CDR3 protein: CSVEGRYRQSYGYTF
CDR3 DNA: TGCAGCGTTGAAGGCAGATACAGGCAATCCTATGGCTACACCTTC

clone size: many
J gene: TRBJ2-2
D gene: TRBD2
CDR3 length: 14
V gene: TRBV7-7
CDR3 protein: CASSLGGSSGELFF
CDR3 DNA: TGTGCCAGCAGCTTAGGCGGGAGTTCTGGGGAGCTGTTTTTT

clone size: many
J gene: TRBJ2-5
D gene: NA
CDR3 length: 13
V gene: TRBV6-1
CDR3 protein: CASSRDFQETQYF
CDR3 DNA: TGTGCCAGCAGCAGGGATTTCCAAGAGACCCAGTACTTC

clone size: NA
J gene: TRBJ2-1
D gene: NA
CDR3 length: 15
V gene: TRBV7-9
CDR3 protein: CASSLLRTGYNEQFF
CDR3 DNA: TGTGCCAGCAGCTTATTGAGGACTGGTTACAATGAGCAGTTCTTC